In this sample, the clone carrying this T cell receptor beta chain turned up once. Its antigen is unidentified. The CDR3 spans 15 residues. Germline V gene lookup returns CDR1 SGDLS and CDR2 YYNGEE. V trimming: 4 bases; J trimming: 6 bases; junction bases outside the gene matches: 8. This specimen comes from a study of cytomegalovirus exposure and HLA in healthy donors. Study-wide results and limits: Investigators reported approximately 170 TCR beta chains as tied to cytomegalovirus. It was reportedly the case that the classifier diagnosed cytomegalovirus status with high specificity and sensitivity. The majority of TCR sequences were rare, yet some public TCRs appeared in many donors.

Assay used: immunoSEQ multiplex PCR; TCRdb lists only in-frame clones, some missing. The sample includes 260,000 or so clones, around 87% of them seen just once. The donors formed part of the roughly 120-subject validation cohort, distinct from the roughly 630-subject first cohort. The sequence was obtained from a man between 18 and 35 years old in good health and CMV-seronegative. The sequencing input was PBMCs. The chain joins TRBV9 to TRBJ1-5, with 9 bases that match TRBD1. CDR3 coding DNA: TGTGCCAGCAGCTCAACAGGGGGCGCGGTTCAGCCCCAGCATTTT. Protein: CASSSTGGAVQPQHF.